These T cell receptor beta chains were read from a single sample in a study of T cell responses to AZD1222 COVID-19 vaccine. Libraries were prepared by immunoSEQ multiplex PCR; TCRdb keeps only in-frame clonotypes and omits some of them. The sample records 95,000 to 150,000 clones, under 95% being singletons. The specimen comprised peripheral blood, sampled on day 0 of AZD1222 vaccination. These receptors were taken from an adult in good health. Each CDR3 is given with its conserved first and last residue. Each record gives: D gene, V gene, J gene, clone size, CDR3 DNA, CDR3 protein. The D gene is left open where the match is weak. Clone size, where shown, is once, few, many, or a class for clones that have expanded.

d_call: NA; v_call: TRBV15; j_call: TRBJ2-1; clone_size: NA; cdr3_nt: TGTGCCACCAGCAGAGATCAGTTTGAGCAGTTCTTC; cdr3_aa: CATSRDQFEQFF
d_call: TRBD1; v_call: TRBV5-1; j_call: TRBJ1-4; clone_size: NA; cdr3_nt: TGCGCCAGCAGCTCGGGACAGCCCAACGACCATGAAAAACTGTTTTTT; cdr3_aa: CASSSGQPNDHEKLFF
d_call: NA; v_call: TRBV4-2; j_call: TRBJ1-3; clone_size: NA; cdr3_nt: TGTGCCAGCAGCCAAGATTCGGGCCCCGGAAACACCATATATTTT; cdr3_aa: CASSQDSGPGNTIYF
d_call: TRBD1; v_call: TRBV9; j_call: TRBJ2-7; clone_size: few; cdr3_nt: TGTGCCAGCAGCCGCGGGACAGGGTTTCGCGAGCAGTACTTC; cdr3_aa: CASSRGTGFREQYF
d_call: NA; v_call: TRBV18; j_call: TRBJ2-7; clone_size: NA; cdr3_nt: TGTGCCAGCTCAGTCCAGCGAGCCTACGAGCAGTACTTC; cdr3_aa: CASSVQRAYEQYF
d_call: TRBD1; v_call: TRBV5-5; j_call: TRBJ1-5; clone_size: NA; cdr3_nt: TGTGCCCGGCTGTGCACAGGGGGCGTGGGGAAGCCCCAGCATTTT; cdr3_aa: CARLCTGGVGKPQHF
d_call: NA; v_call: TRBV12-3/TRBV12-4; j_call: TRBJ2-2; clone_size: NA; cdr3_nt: TGTGCCAGCAGCAAGGACGTTTCCGGGGAGCTGTTTTTT; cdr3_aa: CASSKDVSGELFF
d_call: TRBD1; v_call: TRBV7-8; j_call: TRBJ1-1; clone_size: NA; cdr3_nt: TGTGCCAGCAGCTTAGCTTTTGGAGGGGGCCGAGGAGAAGCTTTCTTT; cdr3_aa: CASSLAFGGGRGEAFF
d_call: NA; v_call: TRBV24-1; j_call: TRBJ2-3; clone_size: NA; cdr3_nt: TGTGCCACCAGGGCGGGGACAGATACGCAGTATTTT; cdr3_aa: CATRAGTDTQYF
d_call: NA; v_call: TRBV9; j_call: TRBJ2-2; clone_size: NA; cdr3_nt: TGTGCCAGCCACCTTGGGGGGACAAAATTCACCGGGGAGCTGTTTTTT; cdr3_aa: CASHLGGTKFTGELFF
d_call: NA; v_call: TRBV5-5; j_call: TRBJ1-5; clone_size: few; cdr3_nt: TGTGCCAGCAGCTTGATACAGGAGCAGCCCCAGCATTTT; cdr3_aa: CASSLIQEQPQHF
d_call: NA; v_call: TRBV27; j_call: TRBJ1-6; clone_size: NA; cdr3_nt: TGTGCCAGCAAGGGAGGGGGTTATAATTCACCCCTCCACTTT; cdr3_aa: CASKGGGYNSPLHF
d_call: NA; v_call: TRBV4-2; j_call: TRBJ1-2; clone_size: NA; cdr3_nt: TGTGCCAGCAGCCAAGAGCAAGGTCGGACAGCCTATGGCTACACCTTC; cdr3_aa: CASSQEQGRTAYGYTF
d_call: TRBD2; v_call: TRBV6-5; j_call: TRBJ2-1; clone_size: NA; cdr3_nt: TGTGCCAGCAGTTCCAGCGGGAGTAGGGGGAATGAGCAGTTCTTC; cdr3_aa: CASSSSGSRGNEQFF
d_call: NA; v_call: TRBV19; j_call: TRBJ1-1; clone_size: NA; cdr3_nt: TGTGCCAGTAGTATAGCGAGGAACACTGAAGCTTTCTTT; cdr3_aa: CASSIARNTEAFF
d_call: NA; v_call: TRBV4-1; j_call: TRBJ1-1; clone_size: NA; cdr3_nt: TGCGCCAGCAGCCAAGATCGGGGGGGAGGGACTGAAGCTTTCTTT; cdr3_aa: CASSQDRGGGTEAFF
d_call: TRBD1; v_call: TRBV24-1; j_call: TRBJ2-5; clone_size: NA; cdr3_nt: TGTGCCACCAGTGATCCGGACAGGGGGCAGGAGACCCAGTACTTC; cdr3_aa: CATSDPDRGQETQYF